These 14 T cell receptor beta chains originate from one sample sequenced in a study of blood T cell repertoires in COVID-19. Sequenced by immunoSEQ multiplex PCR; TCRdb stores in-frame clones only, minus some. The sample holds some 56,000 clones, over 65% seen once. Sample: peripheral blood. Receptors originate from a man older than 75 with COVID-19, enrolled during active disease.

J is TRBJ2-7 and V is TRBV18; 9 nucleotides line up with TRBD1. The CDR3 has 14 residues. Germline V CDR1 and CDR2: KGHSH, LQKENI. J lost 3 bases, V lost 6 bases, and 6 bases had no gene match. The CDR3 region has the DNA TGTGCCAGCTCCCAGCGACAGGGGGTCTACGAGCAGTACGTC. The encoded protein is CASSQRQGVYEQYV.

The chain is built from TRBV6-4 and TRBJ1-2; maybe TRBD1 (6 bases). CDR3 length equals 15 residues. Germline assignment: CDR1 MRHNA and CDR2 SNTAGT. The V gene lost 6 bases and the J gene lost 0 bases, with 14 bases spanning the gap. The CDR3 loop reads CASRTRQVANYGYTF. As DNA, the CDR3 is TGTGCCAGCAGAACTAGACAGGTTGCTAACTATGGCTACACCTTC.

The CDR3 DNA reads TGTGCCAGCAGCTTGGAGGTGAGGGCCACTGAAGCTTTCTTT. As protein: CASSLEVRATEAFF. The chain carries TRBV5-5 and TRBJ1-1; D unresolved. The length of the CDR3 is 14 residues. V gave up 0 bases and J gave up 4 bases, with 10 bases separating them. The germline CDR1 and CDR2 sequences are SGHKS and YYEKEE (reference sequence).

The chain combines TRBV9 with TRBJ2-1; tentatively, D is TRBD1 (6 bases). Per germline, CDR1 SGDLS and CDR2 YYNGEE. This CDR3 is built from 16 residues. V dropped 6 bases and J dropped 0 bases, with 16 bases sitting between them. In nucleotides, the CDR3 is TGTGCCAGCACCCTCGACAGGTGGAGCTCCTACAATGAGCAGTTCTTC. It translates to CASTLDRWSSYNEQFF.

The J gene is TRBJ1-2, the V gene TRBV4-2; D unclear. Per the germline V gene, CDR1 is LGHNA and CDR2 is YNFKEQ. The CDR3 consists of 13 residues. Trimming took off 0 bases at V and 8 bases at J, with 10 bases between the two ends. Here the CDR3 reads CASSQDSLDGYTF. The CDR3 DNA sequence: TGTGCCAGCAGCCAAGATTCCCTAGACGGCTACACCTTC.

The V and J genes are TRBV10-3 and TRBJ1-5, with D perhaps TRBD1 (6 bases). In germline, CDR1 is ENHRY, CDR2 SYGVKD. The CDR3 consists of 16 residues. Trimming shortened V by 2 bases and J by 0 bases, and 11 bases separated the two germline ends. The CDR3 DNA follows: TGTGCCATCAGTGAGAGAACAGGGAATAGCAATCAGCCCCAGCATTTT. Protein sequence: CAISERTGNSNQPQHF.

This clone has just one count. This CDR3 is CASSLGQIYEQYF. The CDR3 nucleotides read TGTGCCAGCAGCCTAGGACAGATCTACGAGCAGTACTTC. V usage is TRBV27 and J usage is TRBJ2-7, with D perhaps TRBD1 (6 bases). Deletions cut 6 bases from V and 3 bases from J, with 12 bases between. There are 13 residues in the CDR3. The germline V gene encodes CDR1 MNHEY and CDR2 SMNVEV (reference sequence).

The genes are TRBV7-2 and TRBJ1-2, with 8 positions matching TRBD1. This CDR3 spans 13 amino acids. Losses at the gene ends were 4 bases for V and 4 bases for J; bases not matched to a gene: 2. The germline V gene encodes CDR1 SGHTA and CDR2 FQGNSA. The CDR3 DNA reads as TGTGCCAGCAGCTCCGACAGGGGCTATGGCTACACCTTC. It specifies CASSSDRGYGYTF. The full variable domain, rest sourced from reference TRBV7-2 and TRBJ1-2, is GAGVSQSPSNKVTEKGKDVELRCDPISGHTALYWYRQSLGQGLEFLIYFQGNSAPDKSGLPSDRFSAERTGGSVSTLTIQRTQQEDSAVYLCASSSDRGYGYTFGSGTRLTVV.

This chain links TRBV4-3 with TRBJ2-6; D perhaps matches TRBD2 (7 bases). The V and J ends lost 0 bases and 3 bases respectively, with 12 bases between them. Germline CDR1 and CDR2: LGHNA and YSLEER. This CDR3 region has 17 residues. CDR3 sequence: CASSQEGGAFGANVLTF. As DNA, the CDR3 is TGCGCCAGCAGCCAAGAGGGGGGGGCGTTTGGGGCCAACGTCCTGACTTTC.

The chain couples TRBV6-5 to TRBJ1-1, with TRBD1 as a possible D gene (5 bases). V gave up 6 bases and J gave up 0 bases, with 11 bases separating them. The CDR3 has 14 amino acids. The germline V gene encodes CDR1 MNHEY and CDR2 SVGAGI. CDR3 amino acids: CASRQDGMNTEAFF. The CDR3, as DNA: TGTGCCAGCAGACAGGACGGAATGAACACTGAAGCTTTCTTT.

The chain couples TRBV15 to TRBJ1-4; TRBD1 matches 8 bases. CDR1 and CDR2 from the germline V gene are LNHNV and YYDKDF (reference sequence). Germline trimming cut 5 bases from V and 7 bases from J; bases unmatched to any gene: 6. This CDR3 spans 14 amino acids. For the CDR3, the DNA is TGTGCCACCAGCTTCGACAGGGGTGGTGAAAAACTGTTTTTT. Translated: CATSFDRGGEKLFF. The variable domain in full, with the rest retrieved from reference TRBV15 and TRBJ1-4, is DAMVIQNPRYQVTQFGKPVTLSCSQTLNHNVMYWYQQKSSQAPKLLFHYYDKDFNNEADTPDNFQSRRPNTSFCFLDIRSPGLGDTAMYLCATSFDRGGEKLFFGSGTQLSVL.

Details on this clone: The same CDR3 can be traced to other DNA sequences in this sample. The chain joins TRBV27 to TRBJ1-2; possibly TRBD1 for D (6 bases). The CDR3 has 13 amino acids. Trimming took off 6 bases at V and 6 bases at J, with 14 bases between the two ends. Germline V CDR1 and CDR2: MNHEY, SMNVEV (reference sequence). CDR3 residues: CASRKSGADGYTF. CDR3 DNA: TGTGCCAGCAGGAAATCAGGGGCTGATGGCTACACCTTC.

The gene calls are TRBV5-1 and TRBJ2-5, with TRBD2 matching over 7 bases. The germline CDR1 and CDR2 sequences are SGHRS and YFSETQ. V shed 4 bases and J 3 bases; nucleotides not matched to a gene: 12. The CDR3 extends over 16 amino acids. In DNA form, the CDR3 reads TGCGCCAGCAGCCGGGGGTCGGGAGGTGACGAAGAGACCCAGTACTTC. Translated, it gives CASSRGSGGDEETQYF.

V is TRBV5-4 and J is TRBJ1-1, with TRBD1 matching 7 bases. Germline V gene data show CDR1 as SGHNT and CDR2 as YYREEE (reference sequence). This CDR3 is 14 amino acids long. After removal of 4 bases from V and 3 bases from J, the junction contained 6 bases not matched to a gene. CDR3 DNA: TGTGCCAGCAGCGACACAGGGGCGGACACTGAAGCTTTCTTT. Translated: CASSDTGADTEAFF.